This T cell receptor (beta chain) was obtained from a study of metastatic and nonmetastatic thyroid tumors. Study-wide context: Blood and tumor or nodule tissue repertoires from malignant and benign thyroid patients were compared.

Thyroid surgery was performed in patients who had received no treatment beforehand. Authors' methods: It was from CDR3 differences across clinicopathological groups that a distant-metastasis classifier for papillary thyroid cancer was built. TCRdb called clones again from the PCR reads with MiXCR. TCRdb's processing, not the study's, gives the V and J calls here. The data show 15,000 to 20,000 clones, less than 25% seen once. This clone has ten or more counts. The sample was adjacent normal tissue. This TCR was sampled from a female donor with papillary thyroid cancer or a benign thyroid nodule (not recorded which). Some clones in this sample may be carry-over from other donors' samples.

CDR3 nucleotide sequence: TGTGCCAGCAGTTCCGTCACGCGTTACAATGAGCAGTTCTTC. Its protein is CASSSVTRYNEQFF. The chain combines TRBV12-3 or TRBV12-4 with TRBJ2-1; unclear D gene. The ends were cut back, 4 bases at V and 4 bases at J, with 11 bases in the middle. There are 14 residues in the CDR3.